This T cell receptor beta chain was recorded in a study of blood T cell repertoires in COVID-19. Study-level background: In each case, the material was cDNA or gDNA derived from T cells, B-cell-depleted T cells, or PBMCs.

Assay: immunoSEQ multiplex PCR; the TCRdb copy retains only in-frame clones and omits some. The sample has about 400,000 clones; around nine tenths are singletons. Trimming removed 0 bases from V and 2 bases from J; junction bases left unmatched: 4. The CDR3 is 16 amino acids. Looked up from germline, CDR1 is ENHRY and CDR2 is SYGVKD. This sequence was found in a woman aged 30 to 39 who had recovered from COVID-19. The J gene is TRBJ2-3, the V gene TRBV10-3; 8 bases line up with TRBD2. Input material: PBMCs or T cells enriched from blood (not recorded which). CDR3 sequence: CAISESLAGLTDTQYF. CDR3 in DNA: TGTGCCATCAGTGAGTCTCTAGCGGGCCTCACAGATACGCAGTATTTT.